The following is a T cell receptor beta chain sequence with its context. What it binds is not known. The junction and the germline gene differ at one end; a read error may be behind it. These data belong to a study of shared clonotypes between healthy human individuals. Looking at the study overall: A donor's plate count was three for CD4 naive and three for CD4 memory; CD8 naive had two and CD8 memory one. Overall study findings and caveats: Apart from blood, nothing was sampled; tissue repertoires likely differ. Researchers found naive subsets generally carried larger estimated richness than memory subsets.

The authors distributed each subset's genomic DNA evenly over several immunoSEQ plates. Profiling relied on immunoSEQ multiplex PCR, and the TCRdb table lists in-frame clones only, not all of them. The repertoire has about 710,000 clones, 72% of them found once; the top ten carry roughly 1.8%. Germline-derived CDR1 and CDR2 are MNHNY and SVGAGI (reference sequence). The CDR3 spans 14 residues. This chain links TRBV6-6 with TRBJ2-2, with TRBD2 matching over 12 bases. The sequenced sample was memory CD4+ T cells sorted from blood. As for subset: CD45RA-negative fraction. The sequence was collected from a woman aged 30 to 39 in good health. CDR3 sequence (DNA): TGCGCCAGCAAACTAGCGGGAGGCTCCGGGGAGCTGTTTTTT. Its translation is CASKLAGGSGELFF.